The next 26 T cell receptor beta chains were all read from a single sample in a study of liver allograft versus peripheral blood T cells. On the study more broadly: Peripheral blood of the recipients supplied T cell receptor repertoires that were compared with those in transplanted livers.

TCRdb called the reads again in MiXCR, with one record for every CDR3 protein. The sample holds a few thousand distinct CDR3 sequences, around 16% seen once. These receptors came from a human patient who had a liver transplant. These T cells may partly come from the graft donor.

This rearrangement joins TRBV15 to TRBJ2-1; D might be TRBD2 (5 bases). With 10 bases removed from V and 6 bases from J, the gap between germline ends came to 16 bases. CDR3 length: 13 amino acids. The germline V gene encodes CDR1 LNHNV and CDR2 YYDKDF (reference sequence). The CDR3 region is CAISAGCFNEQFF. The CDR3 DNA sequence: TGTGCCATCTCTGCGGGCTGCTTCAATGAGCAGTTCTTC. Using reference TRBV15 and TRBJ2-1 for the parts outside the CDR3, the full variable domain is DAMVIQNPRYQVTQFGKPVTLSCSQTLNHNVMYWYQQKSSQAPKLLFHYYDKDFNNEADTPDNFQSRRPNTSFCFLDIRSPGLGDTAMYLCAISAGCFNEQFFGPGTRLTVL.

The J gene is TRBJ2-3, the V gene TRBV11-2; 10 nucleotides align to TRBD2. The CDR3 extends over 17 amino acids. J was trimmed by 3 bases and V by 4 bases; bases with no gene match: 10. The germline CDR1 and CDR2 sequences are SGHAT and FQNNGV. The CDR3 DNA reads as TGTGCCAGCAGCTCAGGGATAGCGGGGGGTCAGACAGATACGCAGTATTTT. Amino acid sequence: CASSSGIAGGQTDTQYF. The variable domain in full, with the rest retrieved from reference TRBV11-2 and TRBJ2-3, is EAGVAQSPRYKIIEKRQSVAFWCNPISGHATLYWYQQILGQGPKLLIQFQNNGVVDDSQLPKDRFSAERLKGVDSTLKIQPAKLEDSAVYLCASSSGIAGGQTDTQYFGPGTRLTVL.

This clonotype was recorded a few times. The chain recombines TRBV12-3 or TRBV12-4 with TRBJ2-1; tentative D call: TRBD2 (6 bases). V lost 5 bases, J lost 3 bases, and 14 bases lay in between. CDR3 length equals 15 residues. CDR3 loop: CASSESGEGYNEQFF. The CDR3 DNA follows: TGTGCCAGCAGTGAGTCGGGAGAGGGCTACAATGAGCAGTTCTTC.

The rearrangement joins TRBV5-1 to TRBJ1-3; TRBD1 matches at 9 bases. From germline, CDR1 is SGHRS and CDR2 YFSETQ. The CDR3 runs to 16 residues. J lost 0 bases, V lost 3 bases, and 4 bases had no gene match. CDR3 protein: CASSWDRESSGNTIYF. CDR3 in DNA: TGCGCCAGCAGCTGGGACAGGGAGAGCTCTGGAAACACCATATATTTT.

On this clonotype itself: Just one base apart from a much larger clone, this may be a read error. The V call is TRBV27, the J call TRBJ2-2; tentatively, D is TRBD1 (5 bases). This CDR3 is built from 15 residues. Germline V CDR1 and CDR2: MNHEY, SMNVEV (reference sequence). The germline V and J ends were trimmed by 2 bases and 6 bases, with 13 bases remaining between them. The CDR3 nucleotides are TGTGCCAGCAGTTTAACTCGCAGGGTCCCCGGGGAGCTGTTTTTT. Translating it yields CASSLTRRVPGELFF.

This clonotype is medium-sized by share. V and J are TRBV27 and TRBJ1-3; D gene unclear. CDR1 and CDR2 (germline): MNHEY, SMNVEV (reference sequence). Trimming stripped 7 bases from V and 11 bases from J, with 18 bases between. This CDR3 comprises 13 residues. The CDR3 loop is CASKRYEASPIYF. As DNA, the CDR3 is TGTGCCAGCAAACGGTACGAAGCAAGCCCCATATATTTT.

This clonotype was seen a handful of times. The V and J genes are TRBV3-1 and TRBJ1-2, with D unclear. This CDR3 has 13 residues. V gave up 4 bases and J gave up 8 bases, with 14 bases separating them. The V gene's germline CDR1 is LGHDT and CDR2 YNNKEL (reference sequence). The CDR3 here is CASSPMGSTGYTF. The CDR3 DNA is TGTGCCAGCAGCCCAATGGGGTCCACCGGCTACACCTTC.

The genes are TRBV9 and TRBJ2-3; 9 nucleotides agree with TRBD2. V lost 4 bases, J lost 6 bases, and 9 bases stayed unmatched. Germline CDR1 is SGDLS and CDR2 is YYNGEE. The CDR3 has 15 amino acids. This chain's CDR3 is CASSYGREGLDTQYF. In DNA, the CDR3 is TGTGCCAGCAGCTATGGGCGGGAGGGTTTGGATACGCAGTATTTT. The variable domain in full, with the rest retrieved from reference TRBV9 and TRBJ2-3, is DSGVTQTPKHLITATGQRVTLRCSPRSGDLSVYWYQQSLDQGLQFLIQYYNGEERAKGNILERFSAQQFPDLHSELNLSSLELGDSALYFCASSYGREGLDTQYFGPGTRLTVL.

The CDR3 DNA sequence: TGTGCCAGCAGCCAAGTGTACCCGGACGGCGAGCAGTACTTC. It yields the protein CASSQVYPDGEQYF. J is TRBJ2-7 and V is TRBV3-1, with unresolved D. Germline V gene sequence: CDR1 LGHDT, CDR2 YNNKEL (reference sequence). V was shortened by 1 base and J by 6 bases, with 13 bases between the two germline ends. CDR3 length: 14 residues.

This clonotype was detected many times. V gene TRBV12-3 or TRBV12-4 combines with J gene TRBJ2-2; TRBD2 aligns across 7 bases. Germline trimming cut 5 bases from V and 7 bases from J; bases unmatched to any gene: 10. This CDR3 has 15 residues. CDR3 nucleotide sequence: TGTGCCAGCAGTCTTTCGGGACTACCCCACGGGGAGCTGTTTTTT. Its translation is CASSLSGLPHGELFF.

By sample fraction, this clonotype is medium-sized. This CDR3 reads CSARTSGGAPYEQYF. DNA of the CDR3: TGCAGTGCTAGGACTAGCGGGGGGGCGCCCTACGAGCAGTACTTC. V usage is TRBV20-1 and J usage is TRBJ2-7, with TRBD2 identical over 14 bases. The CDR3 totals 15 residues. In germline, CDR1 is DFQATT, CDR2 SNEGSKA (reference sequence). Trimming removed 3 bases from V and 2 bases from J; junction bases left unmatched: 3.

This clonotype was observed a handful of times. The V and J genes are TRBV6-1 and TRBJ2-3, with D possibly matching TRBD2 (6 bases). This CDR3 has 15 amino acids. Germline assignment: CDR1 MNHNS and CDR2 SASEGT. Trimming pared 2 bases from V and 5 bases from J, leaving 14 bases between. Here the CDR3 reads CASSERVGGQDTQYF. CDR3 bases: TGTGCCAGCAGTGAAAGGGTGGGAGGCCAAGATACGCAGTATTTT.

The chain couples TRBV19 to TRBJ2-5, with a tentative D call TRBD2 (5 bases). In germline, CDR1 is LNHDA, CDR2 SQIVND (reference sequence). The CDR3 is 13 residues long. Trimming stripped 3 bases from V and 4 bases from J, with 9 bases between. The CDR3 here is CASSIEGSETQYF. The CDR3 bases are TGTGCCAGTAGTATTGAGGGATCAGAGACCCAGTACTTC.

This clonotype is termed medium-sized. The V and J genes are TRBV28 and TRBJ1-2, with TRBD1 matching 9 bases. Germline assignment: CDR1 MDHEN and CDR2 SYDVKM. The CDR3 has 14 amino acids. With 5 bases clipped from V and 7 bases from J, the junction kept 8 bases outside the gene matches. CDR3: CASSPHGTGFGYTF. The CDR3 DNA is TGTGCCAGCAGTCCCCATGGGACAGGGTTTGGCTACACCTTC.

By share of the sample, this clonotype is medium-sized (0.01 to 0.1%). The V and J genes are TRBV20-1 and TRBJ2-7; D gene unclear. Germline V lookup: CDR1 DFQATT, CDR2 SNEGSKA (reference sequence). Between the trimmed V and J ends, which lost 3 bases and 6 bases, there was a span of 12 bases. This CDR3 comprises 12 residues. The CDR3 nucleotides are TGCAGTGCTAGGGAACAGACGGGCGAGCAGTACTTC. Encoded protein: CSAREQTGEQYF.

This clonotype is labeled as medium-sized. The chain uses TRBV19 and TRBJ1-2; possible D gene TRBD1, 5 bases. Germline V gene lookup returns CDR1 LNHDA and CDR2 SQIVND (reference sequence). V was clipped by 8 bases and J by 1 base, with 14 bases between them. This CDR3 spans 14 amino acids. CDR3 coding DNA: TGTGCCAGTTCGGGGCTTCCACGTAACTATGGCTACACCTTC. Protein: CASSGLPRNYGYTF.

This clonotype is labeled as large. The chain joins TRBV28 to TRBJ1-5, with TRBD1 identical over 8 bases. CDR1 is MDHEN, CDR2 SYDVKM, per germline. V shed 3 bases, J shed 5 bases, and the junction held 12 bases outside the gene matches. The CDR3 is 17 residues long. The chain's CDR3 is CASSFSWTGNGDQPQHF. CDR3 DNA sequence: TGTGCCAGCAGTTTTTCTTGGACAGGGAATGGAGATCAGCCCCAGCATTTT.

This clonotype is classed as medium-sized. This chain links TRBV27 with TRBJ1-3; D not certain. Germline V gene sequence: CDR1 MNHEY, CDR2 SMNVEV (reference sequence). Trimming took 5 bases from V and 2 from J, leaving 10 bases between them. The CDR3 loop spans 14 amino acids. The chain's CDR3 is CASSTMFPGNTIYF. DNA of the CDR3: TGTGCCAGCAGTACAATGTTTCCTGGAAACACCATATATTTT.

This clonotype was seen a few times. V gene TRBV13 combines with J gene TRBJ1-5, with D perhaps TRBD1 (6 bases). V lost 6 bases and J 0 bases, leaving 12 bases between the germline ends. Germline CDR1 PRHDT, CDR2 FYEKMQ (reference sequence). This CDR3 has 15 amino acids. CDR3 sequence reads: CASSDGTTSNQPQHF. The CDR3 bases are TGTGCCAGCAGTGATGGGACAACTAGCAATCAGCCCCAGCATTTT.

This clonotype was detected only a few times. The chain combines TRBV27 with TRBJ2-2; 7 nucleotides match TRBD2. V shed 3 bases, J shed 3 bases, and the junction held 7 bases outside the gene matches. Germline V CDR1 and CDR2: MNHEY, SMNVEV (reference sequence). This CDR3 contains 16 residues. The CDR3 sequence: CASSFLTSLYTGELFF. The DNA for the CDR3 is TGTGCCAGCAGTTTTTTGACTAGCCTATACACCGGGGAGCTGTTTTTT.

This clonotype came up a few times. The chain couples TRBV2 to TRBJ1-5; possibly TRBD1 for D (5 bases). V dropped 4 bases and J dropped 3 bases, with 10 bases sitting between them. This CDR3 contains 14 residues. Germline-derived CDR1 and CDR2 are SNHLY and FYNNEI. Written as DNA, the CDR3 is TGTGCCAGCAGTGGCAGGGATTACAATCAGCCCCAGCATTTT. Its translation is CASSGRDYNQPQHF.

There are a few counts of this clonotype. The rearrangement links TRBV19 to TRBJ2-3; 9 bases line up with TRBD2. The germline gives CDR1 LNHDA, CDR2 SQIVND (reference sequence). V lost 0 bases, J lost 4 bases, and 5 bases stayed unmatched. The CDR3 has 16 residues. The CDR3 DNA is TGTGCCAGTAGTATAGATATTAGCGGGAGTGCAGATACGCAGTATTTT. Protein: CASSIDISGSADTQYF. Variable domain in full (rest from reference TRBV19 and TRBJ2-3): DGGITQSPKYLFRKEGQNVTLSCEQNLNHDAMYWYRQDPGQGLRLIYYSQIVNDFQKGDIAEGYSVSREKKESFPLTVTSAQKNPTAFYLCASSIDISGSADTQYFGPGTRLTVL.

The chain links TRBV6-5 to TRBJ2-7; possibly TRBD2 for D (7 bases). The germline gives CDR1 MNHEY, CDR2 SVGAGI. The CDR3 has 14 amino acids. The V end lost 5 bases, the J end lost 2 bases, and 13 bases lay between the germline ends. CDR3 amino acids: CASSISGGTYEQYF. The DNA for the CDR3 is TGTGCCAGCAGTATTTCGGGGGGCACCTACGAGCAGTACTTC.

This clonotype was seen only a few times. The gene calls are TRBV28 and TRBJ1-1; D is unclear. The CDR3 length is 12 residues. Germline V gene sequence: CDR1 MDHEN, CDR2 SYDVKM. Trimming stripped 2 bases from V and 2 bases from J, with 3 bases between. This CDR3 reads CASSLGNTEAFF. CDR3 in DNA: TGTGCCAGCAGTTTAGGAAACACTGAAGCTTTCTTT. The full variable domain, its missing parts supplied by reference TRBV28 and TRBJ1-1, is DVKVTQSSRYLVKRTGEKVFLECVQDMDHENMFWYRQDPGLGLRLIYFSYDVKMKEKGDIPEGYSVSREKKERFSLILESASTNQTSMYLCASSLGNTEAFFGQGTRLTVV.

CDR3 in DNA: TGTGCCAGCAGCTTACAAATCTACACTGAAGCTTTCTTT. It translates to CASSLQIYTEAFF. The V gene is TRBV7-9, the J gene TRBJ1-1; D unresolved. The length of the CDR3 is 13 residues. The V and J ends lost 2 bases and 3 bases respectively, with 7 bases between them. Germline V gene data show CDR1 as SEHNR and CDR2 as FQNEAQ (reference sequence).

This clonotype was seen only a few times. V usage is TRBV11-2 and J usage is TRBJ2-3, with a tentative D call TRBD2 (5 bases). V was cut by 1 base and J by 2 bases, with 10 bases left in between. CDR1 is SGHAT, CDR2 FQNNGV, per germline. The CDR3 runs 15 residues. CDR3 residues: CASSLATRDTDTQYF. CDR3 sequence (DNA): TGTGCCAGCAGCTTAGCCACTAGGGACACAGATACGCAGTATTTT.